What follows are 23 T cell receptor beta chains derived from one specimen sequenced in a study of CD8 T cells in ankylosing spondylitis. TCRdb processed the 5' RACE reads anew with MiXCR; each CDR3 protein has one entry. The repertoire holds about 96,000 distinct CDR3 sequences, roughly 10% seen once, with over 4.5% in the top ten. The specimen was blood, either unsorted or a sorted T cell fraction (not recorded which). Receptor source: a male donor with ankylosing spondylitis or in good health (not recorded which).

This clonotype was seen at least ten times. The chain links TRBV12-3 or TRBV12-4 to TRBJ2-7; the D gene is possibly TRBD1 (5 bases). The V end lost 4 bases, the J end lost 9 bases, and 10 bases lay between the germline ends. CDR3 length: 11 amino acids. CDR3 bases: TGTGCCAGCAGTTCCCCCCAGGGGCAGTACTTC. This encodes CASSSPQGQYF.

This clonotype showed up just a few times. The rearrangement links TRBV19 to TRBJ2-2, with D uncertain. Trimming took off 5 bases at V and 0 bases at J, with 10 bases between the two ends. CDR3 size: 15 residues. CDR1 LNHDA and CDR2 SQIVND come from the germline V gene (reference sequence). CDR3 protein: CASSGRSPNTGELFF. Written as DNA, the CDR3 is TGTGCCAGTAGTGGTCGGTCCCCGAACACCGGGGAGCTGTTTTTT. Full variable domain (outside the CDR3, taken from reference TRBV19 and TRBJ2-2): DGGITQSPKYLFRKEGQNVTLSCEQNLNHDAMYWYRQDPGQGLRLIYYSQIVNDFQKGDIAEGYSVSREKKESFPLTVTSAQKNPTAFYLCASSGRSPNTGELFFGEGSRLTVL.

This clonotype was observed many times. V and J are TRBV5-4 and TRBJ2-1, with TRBD2 identical over 13 bases. The junction had 3 bases not matched to a gene; V was cut back by 4 bases and J by 5 bases. Germline CDR1 SGHNT, CDR2 YYREEE (reference sequence). The CDR3 consists of 15 residues. CDR3 region: CASSRTSGGNNEQFF. The CDR3 bases are TGTGCCAGCAGCAGGACTAGCGGGGGTAACAATGAGCAGTTCTTC.

In this sample, this clonotype turned up many times. The chain carries TRBV5-1 and TRBJ2-3; TRBD2 matches at 7 bases. Looked up from germline, CDR1 is SGHRS and CDR2 is YFSETQ. Germline trimming cut 5 bases from V and 2 bases from J; bases unmatched to any gene: 5. The CDR3 runs 14 residues. CDR3 residues: CASSSGTNTDTQYF. The CDR3 nucleotides are TGCGCCAGCAGTTCCGGGACTAACACAGATACGCAGTATTTT.

This clonotype was found many times. J is TRBJ2-7 and V is TRBV27; 9 bases line up with TRBD2. Germline V gene data show CDR1 as MNHEY and CDR2 as SMNVEV (reference sequence). The CDR3 runs to 15 residues. V was clipped by 6 bases and J by 4 bases; unmatched bases: 10. CDR3 protein: CASRQAGGEFYEQYF. CDR3 nucleotides: TGTGCCAGCAGACAAGCGGGGGGCGAATTTTACGAGCAGTACTTC.

This clonotype was recorded at least ten times. The chain carries TRBV7-2 and TRBJ2-5; TRBD1 aligns across 7 bases. CDR1 is SGHTA, CDR2 FQGNSA, per germline. The CDR3 loop spans 15 amino acids. The V gene end was trimmed by 2 bases and the J gene end by 1 base; junction bases not matched to a gene: 4. CDR3 sequence (DNA): TGTGCCAGCAGCTTATGGGCAGGGGGCCAAGAGACCCAGTACTTC. It codes for CASSLWAGGQETQYF. The whole variable domain, remainder taken from reference TRBV7-2 and TRBJ2-5, is GAGVSQSPSNKVTEKGKDVELRCDPISGHTALYWYRQSLGQGLEFLIYFQGNSAPDKSGLPSDRFSAERTGGSVSTLTIQRTQQEDSAVYLCASSLWAGGQETQYFGPGTRLLVL.

This clonotype was recorded a few times. The rearrangement uses TRBV11-2 and TRBJ1-1, with 7 nucleotides matching TRBD1. With 0 bases clipped from V and 0 bases from J, the junction kept 4 bases outside the gene matches. The CDR3 covers 16 residues. The germline V gene has CDR1 SGHAT and CDR2 FQNNGV. The CDR3 DNA follows: TGTGCCAGCAGCTTAGATCGGGACAGTATGAACACTGAAGCTTTCTTT. Translation gives CASSLDRDSMNTEAFF.

The gene calls are TRBV20-1 and TRBJ1-2, with 7 bases fitting TRBD1. The CDR3 has 15 residues. Germline V CDR1 and CDR2: DFQATT, SNEGSKA (reference sequence). After removal of 0 bases from V and 2 bases from J, the junction contained 6 bases not matched to a gene. The CDR3 spells CSARDRGQKNYGYTF. CDR3 bases: TGCAGTGCTAGAGATAGGGGACAGAAAAACTATGGCTACACCTTC.

This clonotype came up many times. This chain joins TRBV5-6 and TRBJ2-3, with TRBD1 identical over 7 bases. The CDR3 sequence is 15 residues long. The V and J ends lost 3 bases and 2 bases, in that order; junction bases with no gene match: 6. Looked up from germline, CDR1 is SGHDT and CDR2 is YYEEEE. The CDR3 sequence: CASSYTDRITDTQYF. CDR3 DNA sequence: TGTGCCAGCAGCTACACGGACAGGATCACAGATACGCAGTATTTT.

This clonotype was counted ten times or more. The gene calls are TRBV12-3 or TRBV12-4 and TRBJ1-1, with a tentative D call TRBD1 (5 bases). Trimming pared 6 bases from V and 5 bases from J, leaving 19 bases between. This CDR3 contains 15 residues. The CDR3, as DNA: TGTGCCAGCAGCGCCCGGGACCCCTTTGGGACTGAAGCTTTCTTT. It specifies CASSARDPFGTEAFF.

In regard to this clonotype: Since a much larger clone is just one base distant, this may be a read error. The gene calls are TRBV5-1 and TRBJ2-1; D call uncertain. Germline CDR1 SGHRS, CDR2 YFSETQ. The CDR3 length is 13 residues. CDR3 protein: CTSSRSSYNEQFF. The DNA for the CDR3 is TGCACCAGCAGCAGGAGCTCCTACAATGAGCAGTTCTTC.

This clonotype was seen repeatedly, ten times or more. J is TRBJ1-5 and V is TRBV12-3 or TRBV12-4; no reliable D call. The CDR3 sequence is 12 residues long. Trimming stripped 5 bases from V and 5 bases from J, with 7 bases between. CDR3 in DNA: TGTGCCAGCAGTGCGTCCGATCAGCCCCAGCATTTT. This encodes CASSASDQPQHF.

In this sample, this clonotype turned up many times. The chain couples TRBV28 to TRBJ1-5; the match to TRBD1 covers 11 bases. The CDR3 is 13 amino acids. V was clipped by 7 bases and J by 9 bases; unmatched bases: 5. Germline CDR1 MDHEN, CDR2 SYDVKM. CDR3 sequence (DNA): TGTGCCAGCAAACGGGACAGGGGGGGGCCCCAGCATTTT. This translates into CASKRDRGGPQHF.

This clonotype was seen ten or more times. The chain joins TRBV12-3 or TRBV12-4 to TRBJ1-2, with 7 bases matching TRBD1. V lost 6 bases and J lost 4; bases outside the gene matches: 8. The CDR3 contains 14 residues. The CDR3 coding sequence is TGTGCCAGCAGCCAAGACAGGGCTTCCTATGGCTACACCTTC. Its protein is CASSQDRASYGYTF.

On this clonotype: This may be a read error: a much more frequent sequence differs by one nucleotide. This rearrangement joins TRBV24-1 to TRBJ2-2; 7 bases match TRBD1. This CDR3 spans 16 amino acids. Germline V gene sequence: CDR1 KGHDR, CDR2 SFDVKD. In DNA form, the CDR3 reads TGTACCACCAGTGATCCAGACAGGGACAACACCGGGGAGCTGTTTTTT. Its protein product is CTTSDPDRDNTGELFF.

This clonotype was recorded at least ten times. The J gene is TRBJ2-3, the V gene TRBV5-5; no reliable D call. Trimming left V 4 bases short and J 5 bases short, with 8 bases between. The CDR3 has 12 residues. The V gene's germline CDR1 is SGHKS and CDR2 YYEKEE (reference sequence). CDR3 sequence: CASSRWGDTQYF. CDR3 nucleotide sequence: TGTGCCAGCAGCCGGTGGGGAGATACGCAGTATTTT.

This clonotype was seen repeatedly, ten times or more. V and J are TRBV6-1 and TRBJ1-1; D is uncertain. The length of the CDR3 is 15 residues. Germline V gene sequence: CDR1 MNHNS, CDR2 SASEGT. Between the trimmed V and J ends, which lost 0 bases and 1 base, there was a span of 9 bases. CDR3 protein: CASSEAPLGNTEAFF. The CDR3 bases are TGTGCCAGCAGTGAAGCCCCTTTGGGGAACACTGAAGCTTTCTTT.

This clonotype was seen a single time. Possible read error: a much larger clone is one base away. V is TRBV20-1 and J is TRBJ1-1, with a tentative D call TRBD1 (6 bases). CDR1 is DFQATT and CDR2 is SNEGSKA in the germline V gene (reference sequence). The CDR3 length is 14 residues. DNA for the CDR3: TGCAGTACTAGAATGACAGGATCGAACACTGAAGCTTTCTTT. It is translated as CSTRMTGSNTEAFF.

This clonotype was observed many times. The chain recombines TRBV29-1 with TRBJ1-2; no definite D call. From germline, CDR1 is SQVTM and CDR2 ANQGSEA. V was pared by 4 bases and J by 1 base, with 10 bases between. This CDR3 contains 13 residues. As DNA, the CDR3 is TGCAGCGTTGTTGTACAGAATAACTATGGCTACACCTTC. As protein: CSVVVQNNYGYTF.

This clonotype was recorded at least ten times. The rearrangement joins TRBV9 to TRBJ2-5; D is unclear. Germline V CDR1 and CDR2: SGDLS, YYNGEE. The CDR3 sequence is 14 residues long. V shed 0 bases and J shed 5 bases, with 11 bases lying between them. CDR3 sequence reads: CASSVGLLGETQYF. The DNA of the CDR3 is TGTGCCAGCAGCGTAGGACTGTTGGGGGAGACCCAGTACTTC.

At least ten counts were recorded for this clonotype. V and J are TRBV29-1 and TRBJ2-3; 7 nucleotides line up with TRBD1. The CDR3 covers 13 residues. Germline V lookup: CDR1 SQVTM, CDR2 ANQGSEA. V shed 3 bases, J shed 7 bases, and the junction held 7 bases outside the gene matches. CDR3 bases: TGCAGCGTTGAGCGGACAGGTGGGAATACGCAGTATTTT. Its translation is CSVERTGGNTQYF.

This clonotype was detected ten times or more. This chain links TRBV12-3 or TRBV12-4 with TRBJ2-7; 7 bases agree with TRBD2. V lost 0 bases, J lost 3 bases, and 8 bases stayed unmatched. CDR3 size: 16 residues. The CDR3, as DNA: TGTGCCAGCAGTTTAGCCGTGGGCGGGGGAATCTACGAGCAGTACTTC. Translated: CASSLAVGGGIYEQYF.

This clonotype was seen many times. The chain employs TRBV11-2 and TRBJ2-7; no reliable D call. V was clipped by 1 base and J by 3 bases, with 10 bases between them. CDR1 is SGHAT and CDR2 is FQNNGV in the germline V gene. The CDR3 extends over 14 amino acids. CDR3 nucleotide sequence: TGTGCCAGCAGCTTAGCTTCGAGTTTCTACGAGCAGTACTTC. Protein: CASSLASSFYEQYF.